The source of this T cell receptor (beta chain) is a study of regulatory T cells in long-lasting Graves disease. Study findings and constraints: There was favoring of TRBV28, TRBJ1-2 and TRBJ2-5 in persistent disease. Persistent patients shared under 3,000 public clonotypes among themselves. Newly diagnosed patients shared fewer, at roughly 1,000. Peripheral blood was the sole material, not thyroid tissue.

This clonotype showed up many times. What it binds is not known. Arm-PCR of CDR3 regions and iRepertoire HTBI primers were used to build TCR beta libraries. TCRdb passed the multiplex PCR reads through MiXCR, listing each CDR3 protein once. The repertoire holds approximately 300,000 distinct CDR3 sequences, with more than 15% as singletons. Per the germline V gene, CDR1 is SGHRS and CDR2 is YFSETQ. Trimming shortened V by 4 bases and J by 1 base, and 11 bases separated the two germline ends. CDR3 length equals 14 residues. Time point defined: newly diagnosed GD, antithyroid drugs for less than 3 months. The TCR library was made from RNA that had been extracted from PBMCs in TRIzol.

This TCR was recovered from a female donor with Graves disease. The source material was peripheral blood mononuclear cells (PBMCs), sampled at new diagnosis, from a patient treated with antithyroid drugs. The genes are TRBV5-1 and TRBJ1-2; D unclear. This CDR3 is CASSPRTDNYGYTF. CDR3 sequence (DNA): TGCGCCAGCAGCCCCCGGACCGATAACTATGGCTACACCTTC.